This TCR beta chain comes out of a study of T cells in localized non-small cell lung cancer. Findings and limits, study-wide: A denser population of T cells in blood accompanied longer overall survival. The study found T cell clonality highest in uninvolved adjacent lung, above tumor.

There are 13 residues in the CDR3. Deletions cut 2 bases from V and 8 bases from J, with 11 bases between. Germline V gene lookup returns CDR1 MNHEY and CDR2 SMNVEV (reference sequence). About this clone: Its antigen is unknown.

Method: immunoSEQ multiplex PCR; TCRdb's copy keeps in-frame clones and lacks some. This table has some 13,000 clones, about 86% appearing once. The sequencing here drew on peripheral blood, taken before any cancer treatment. The sequence was obtained from a male donor aged 60 or over with stage I lung adenocarcinoma. The gene calls are TRBV27 and TRBJ2-3; maybe TRBD2 (5 bases). CDR3 in amino acids: CASSLGEFGTQYF. CDR3 in DNA: TGTGCCAGCAGTTTAGGGGAGTTCGGTACGCAGTATTTT.